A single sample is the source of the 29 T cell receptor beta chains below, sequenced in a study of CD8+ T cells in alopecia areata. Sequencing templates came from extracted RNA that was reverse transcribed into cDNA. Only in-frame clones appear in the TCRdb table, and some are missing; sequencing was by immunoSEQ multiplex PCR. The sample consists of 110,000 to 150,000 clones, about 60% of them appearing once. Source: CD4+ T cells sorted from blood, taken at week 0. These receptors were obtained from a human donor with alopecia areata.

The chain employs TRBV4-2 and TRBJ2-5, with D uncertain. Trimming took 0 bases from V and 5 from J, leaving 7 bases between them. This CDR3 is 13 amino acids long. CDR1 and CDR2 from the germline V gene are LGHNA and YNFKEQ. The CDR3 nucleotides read TGTGCCAGCAGCCAAGATGGGAAGGAGACCCAGTACTTC. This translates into CASSQDGKETQYF.

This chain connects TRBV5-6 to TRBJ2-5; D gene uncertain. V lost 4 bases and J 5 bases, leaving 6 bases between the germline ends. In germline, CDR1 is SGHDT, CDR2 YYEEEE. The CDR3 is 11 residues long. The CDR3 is CASSGRETQYF. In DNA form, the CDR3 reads TGTGCCAGCAGCGGGCGGGAGACCCAGTACTTC. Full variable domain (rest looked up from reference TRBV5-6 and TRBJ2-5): DAGVTQSPTHLIKTRGQQVTLRCSPKSGHDTVSWYQQALGQGPQFIFQYYEEEERQRGNFPDRFSGHQFPNYSSELNVNALLLGDSALYLCASSGRETQYFGPGTRLLVL.

CDR3 DNA sequence: TGCGCCAGCAGCGTCGTAGCGGGCTCCTACAATGAGCAGTTCTTC. Residues: CASSVVAGSYNEQFF. The rearrangement links TRBV5-1 to TRBJ2-1; 7 bases match TRBD2. This CDR3 contains 15 residues. V was pared by 4 bases and J by 0 bases, with 4 bases of the junction left unmatched. Germline CDR1 and CDR2: SGHRS and YFSETQ.

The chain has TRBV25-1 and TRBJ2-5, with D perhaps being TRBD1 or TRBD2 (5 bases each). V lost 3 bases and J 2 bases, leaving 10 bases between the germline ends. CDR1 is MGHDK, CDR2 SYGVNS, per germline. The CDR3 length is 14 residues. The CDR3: CASSDPGTQETQYF. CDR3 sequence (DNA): TGTGCCAGCAGTGACCCCGGGACGCAAGAGACCCAGTACTTC.

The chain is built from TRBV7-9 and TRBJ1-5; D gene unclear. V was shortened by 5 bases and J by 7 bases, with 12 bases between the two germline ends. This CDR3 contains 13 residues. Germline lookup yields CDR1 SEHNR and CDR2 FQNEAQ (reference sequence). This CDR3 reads CASSRERLQPQHF. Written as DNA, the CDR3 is TGTGCCAGCAGCCGTGAGCGGCTGCAGCCCCAGCATTTT.

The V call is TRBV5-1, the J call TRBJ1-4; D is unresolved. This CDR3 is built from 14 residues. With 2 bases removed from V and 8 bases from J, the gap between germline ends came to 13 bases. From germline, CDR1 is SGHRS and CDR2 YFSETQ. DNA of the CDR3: TGCGCCAGCAGCTTCTCGTCGCGATCCGAAAAACTGTTTTTT. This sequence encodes CASSFSSRSEKLFF.

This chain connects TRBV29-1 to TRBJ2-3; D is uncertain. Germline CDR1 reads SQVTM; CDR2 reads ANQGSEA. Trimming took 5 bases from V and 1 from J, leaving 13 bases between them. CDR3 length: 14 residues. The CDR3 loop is CSVTTGMGTDTQYF. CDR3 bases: TGCAGCGTTACGACTGGGATGGGCACAGATACGCAGTATTTT.

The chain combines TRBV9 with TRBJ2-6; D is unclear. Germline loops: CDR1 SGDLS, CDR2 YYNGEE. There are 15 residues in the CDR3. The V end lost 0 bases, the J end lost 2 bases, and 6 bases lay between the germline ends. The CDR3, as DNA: TGTGCCAGCAGCGTAGGGGTAGCTGGGGCCAACGTCCTGACTTTC. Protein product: CASSVGVAGANVLTF.

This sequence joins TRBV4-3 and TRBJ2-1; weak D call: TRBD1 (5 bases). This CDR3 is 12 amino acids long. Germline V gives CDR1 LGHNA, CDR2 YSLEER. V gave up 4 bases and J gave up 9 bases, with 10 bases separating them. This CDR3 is CASSLGVGEQFF. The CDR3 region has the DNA TGCGCCAGCAGCCTAGGGGTGGGTGAGCAGTTCTTC.

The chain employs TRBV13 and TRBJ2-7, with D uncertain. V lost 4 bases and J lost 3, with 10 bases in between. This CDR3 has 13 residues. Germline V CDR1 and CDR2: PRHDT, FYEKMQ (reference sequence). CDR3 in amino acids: CASSSWADYEQYF. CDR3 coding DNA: TGTGCCAGCAGCTCGTGGGCAGACTACGAGCAGTACTTC.

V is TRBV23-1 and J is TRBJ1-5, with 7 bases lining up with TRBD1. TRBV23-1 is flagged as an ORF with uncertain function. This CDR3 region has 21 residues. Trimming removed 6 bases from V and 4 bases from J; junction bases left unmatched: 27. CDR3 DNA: TGCGCCAGCAGCGAAATCGGTCTCCCTAATCACTGGACAGGCGAAAATCAGCCCCAGCATTTT. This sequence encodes CASSEIGLPNHWTGENQPQHF.

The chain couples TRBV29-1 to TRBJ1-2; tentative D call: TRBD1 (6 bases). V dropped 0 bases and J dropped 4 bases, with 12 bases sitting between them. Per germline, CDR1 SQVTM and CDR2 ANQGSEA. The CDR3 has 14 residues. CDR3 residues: CSVEEGTQSYGYTF. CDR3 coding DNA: TGCAGCGTTGAAGAGGGGACACAATCCTATGGCTACACCTTC.

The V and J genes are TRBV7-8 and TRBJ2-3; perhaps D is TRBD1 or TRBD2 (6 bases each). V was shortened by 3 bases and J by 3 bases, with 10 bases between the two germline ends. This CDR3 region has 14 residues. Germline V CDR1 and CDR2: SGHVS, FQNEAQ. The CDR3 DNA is TGTGCCAGCAGCTTGGAAGGGGGGACAGATACGCAGTATTTT. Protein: CASSLEGGTDTQYF.

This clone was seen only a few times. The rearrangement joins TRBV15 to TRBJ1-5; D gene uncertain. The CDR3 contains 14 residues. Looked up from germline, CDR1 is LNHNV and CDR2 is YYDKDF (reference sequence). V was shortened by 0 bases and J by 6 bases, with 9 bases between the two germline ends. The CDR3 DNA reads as TGTGCCACCAGCAGAGATGGAGGGTTTCAGCCCCAGCATTTT. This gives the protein CATSRDGGFQPQHF.

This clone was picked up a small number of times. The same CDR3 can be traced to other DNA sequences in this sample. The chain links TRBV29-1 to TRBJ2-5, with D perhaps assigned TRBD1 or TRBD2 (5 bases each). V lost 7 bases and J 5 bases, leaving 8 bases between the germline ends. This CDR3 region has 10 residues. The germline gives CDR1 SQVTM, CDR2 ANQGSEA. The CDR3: CSGGAETQYF. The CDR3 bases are TGCAGCGGAGGGGCGGAGACCCAGTACTTC. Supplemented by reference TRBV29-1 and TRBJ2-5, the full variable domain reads SAVISQKPSRDICQRGTSLTIQCQVDSQVTMMFWYRQQPGQSLTLIATANQGSEATYESGFVIDKFPISRPNLTFSTLTVSNMSPEDSSIYLCSGGAETQYFGPGTRLLVL.

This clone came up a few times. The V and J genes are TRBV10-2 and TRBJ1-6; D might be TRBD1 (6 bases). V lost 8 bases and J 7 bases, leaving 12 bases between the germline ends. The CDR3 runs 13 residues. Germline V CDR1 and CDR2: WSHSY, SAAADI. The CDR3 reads CASDRSRNSPLHF. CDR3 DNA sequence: TGCGCCAGCGACAGGAGCAGAAATTCACCCCTCCACTTT.

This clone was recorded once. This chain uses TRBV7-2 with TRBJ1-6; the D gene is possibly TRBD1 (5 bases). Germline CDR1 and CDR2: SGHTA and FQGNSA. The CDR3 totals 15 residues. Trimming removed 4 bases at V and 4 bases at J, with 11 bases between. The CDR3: CASSSGTAYNSPLHF. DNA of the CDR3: TGTGCCAGCAGCTCCGGGACGGCTTATAATTCACCCCTCCACTTT.

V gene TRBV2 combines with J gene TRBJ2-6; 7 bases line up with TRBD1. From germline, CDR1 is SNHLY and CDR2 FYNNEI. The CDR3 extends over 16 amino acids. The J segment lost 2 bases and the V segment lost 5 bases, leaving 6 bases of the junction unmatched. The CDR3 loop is CASSPQGYAGANVLTF. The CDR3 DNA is TGTGCCAGCAGTCCACAGGGGTATGCTGGGGCCAACGTCCTGACTTTC.

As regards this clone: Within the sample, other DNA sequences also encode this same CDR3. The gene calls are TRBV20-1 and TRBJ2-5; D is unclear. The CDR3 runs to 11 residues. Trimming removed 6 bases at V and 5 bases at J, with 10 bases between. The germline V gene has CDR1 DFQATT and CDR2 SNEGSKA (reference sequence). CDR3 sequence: CSARARETQYF. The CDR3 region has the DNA TGCAGTGCCCGCGCCAGGGAGACCCAGTACTTC.

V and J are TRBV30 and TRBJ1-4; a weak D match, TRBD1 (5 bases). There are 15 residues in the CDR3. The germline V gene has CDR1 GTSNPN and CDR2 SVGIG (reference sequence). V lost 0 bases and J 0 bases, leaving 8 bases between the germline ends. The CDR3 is CAWSVQGATNEKLFF. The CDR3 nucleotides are TGTGCCTGGAGTGTCCAGGGCGCAACTAATGAAAAACTGTTTTTT. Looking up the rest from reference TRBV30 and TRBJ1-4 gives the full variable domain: SQTIHQWPATLVQPVGSPLSLECTVEGTSNPNLYWYRQAAGRGLQLLFYSVGIGQISSEVPQNLSASRPQDRQFILSSKKLLLSDSGFYLCAWSVQGATNEKLFFGSGTQLSVL.

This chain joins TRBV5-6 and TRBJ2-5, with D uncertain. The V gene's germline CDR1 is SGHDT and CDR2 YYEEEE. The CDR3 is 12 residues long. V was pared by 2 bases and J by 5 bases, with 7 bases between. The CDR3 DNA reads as TGTGCCAGCAGCTTAGGTCTCGAGACCCAGTACTTC. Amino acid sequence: CASSLGLETQYF.

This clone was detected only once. The CDR3 sequence: CASSLADTQYF. As DNA, the CDR3 is TGTGCCAGCAGCTTGGCAGATACGCAGTATTTT. The chain recombines TRBV5-6 with TRBJ2-3; D unclear. The CDR3 has 11 residues. V was cut by 0 bases and J by 4 bases, with 0 bases left in between. Germline-derived CDR1 and CDR2 are SGHDT and YYEEEE. The whole variable domain, remainder taken from reference TRBV5-6 and TRBJ2-3, is DAGVTQSPTHLIKTRGQQVTLRCSPKSGHDTVSWYQQALGQGPQFIFQYYEEEERQRGNFPDRFSGHQFPNYSSELNVNALLLGDSALYLCASSLADTQYFGPGTRLTVL.

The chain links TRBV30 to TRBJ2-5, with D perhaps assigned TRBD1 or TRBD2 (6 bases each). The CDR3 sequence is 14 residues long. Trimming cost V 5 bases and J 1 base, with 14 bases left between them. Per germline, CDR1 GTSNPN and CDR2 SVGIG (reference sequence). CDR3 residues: CAWDEGGLQETQYF. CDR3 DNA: TGTGCCTGGGATGAGGGGGGACTCCAAGAGACCCAGTACTTC. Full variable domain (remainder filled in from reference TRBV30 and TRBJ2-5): SQTIHQWPATLVQPVGSPLSLECTVEGTSNPNLYWYRQAAGRGLQLLFYSVGIGQISSEVPQNLSASRPQDRQFILSSKKLLLSDSGFYLCAWDEGGLQETQYFGPGTRLLVL.

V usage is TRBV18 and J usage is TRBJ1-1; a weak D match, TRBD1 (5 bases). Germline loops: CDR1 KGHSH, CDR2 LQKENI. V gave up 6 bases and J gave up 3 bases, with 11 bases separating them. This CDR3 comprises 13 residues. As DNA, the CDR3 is TGTGCCAGCTCCTCGGGGACTTACACTGAAGCTTTCTTT. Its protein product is CASSSGTYTEAFF. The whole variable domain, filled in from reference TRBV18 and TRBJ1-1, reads NAGVMQNPRHLVRRRGQEARLRCSPMKGHSHVYWYRQLPEEGLKFMVYLQKENIIDESGMPKERFSAEFPKEGPSILRIQQVVRGDSAAYFCASSSGTYTEAFFGQGTRLTVV.

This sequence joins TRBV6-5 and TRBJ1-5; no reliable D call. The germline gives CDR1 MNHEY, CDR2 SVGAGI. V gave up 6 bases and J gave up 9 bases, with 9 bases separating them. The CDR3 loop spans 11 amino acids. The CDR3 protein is CASSTGGPQHF. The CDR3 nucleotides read TGTGCCAGCAGCACCGGCGGGCCCCAGCATTTT.

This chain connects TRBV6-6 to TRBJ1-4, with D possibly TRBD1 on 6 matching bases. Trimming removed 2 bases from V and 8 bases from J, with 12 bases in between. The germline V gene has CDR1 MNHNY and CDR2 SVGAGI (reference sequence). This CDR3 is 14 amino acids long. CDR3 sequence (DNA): TGTGCCAGCAGTTACCATACAGGGTCCGAAAAACTGTTTTTT. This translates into CASSYHTGSEKLFF.

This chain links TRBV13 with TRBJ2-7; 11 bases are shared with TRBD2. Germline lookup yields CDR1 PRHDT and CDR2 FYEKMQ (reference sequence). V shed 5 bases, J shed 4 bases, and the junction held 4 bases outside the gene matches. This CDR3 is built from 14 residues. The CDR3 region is CASSPGTSGYEQYF. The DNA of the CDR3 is TGTGCCAGCAGCCCGGGGACTAGCGGATACGAGCAGTACTTC.

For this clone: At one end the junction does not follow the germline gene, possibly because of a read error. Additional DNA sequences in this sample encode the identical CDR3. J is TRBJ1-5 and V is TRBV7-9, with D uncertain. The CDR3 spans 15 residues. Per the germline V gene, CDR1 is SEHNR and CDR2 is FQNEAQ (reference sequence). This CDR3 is CASSLAVGSNQPQHF. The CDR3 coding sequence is TGTGCCAGCAGCTTAGCGGTGGGGAGCAATCAGCCCCAGCATTTC.

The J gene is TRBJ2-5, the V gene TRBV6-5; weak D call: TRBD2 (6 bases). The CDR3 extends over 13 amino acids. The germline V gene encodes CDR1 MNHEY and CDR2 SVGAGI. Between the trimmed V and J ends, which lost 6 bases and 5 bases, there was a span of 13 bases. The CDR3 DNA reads TGTGCCAGCAGAGCTAGCGTCGGGGAGACCCAGTACTTC. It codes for CASRASVGETQYF.